The 17 T cell receptor beta chains in this list originate from one sample, sequenced in a study of OX40 agonist ivuxolimab in advanced cancers. Profiled with immunoSEQ multiplex PCR; TCRdb holds only in-frame clones, not every one. The table has 50,000 to 65,000 clones, about 83% seen once; the top ten hold about 4.3%. This sample comprised CD4+ or CD8+ T cells sorted from blood, obtained in a trial of the OX40 agonist ivuxolimab. These receptors all stem from an adult with an advanced solid tumor such as melanoma, head and neck, liver or kidney cancer.

This chain connects TRBV12-2 to TRBJ2-1. TRBV12-2 is deemed a pseudogene. The CDR3 is 16 residues long. CDR3 sequence (DNA): TGTGCAAGTCGCTTAGGGCTAAAGGGCTCCTACAATGAGCAGTTCTTC. Translated, it gives CASRLGLKGSYNEQFF.

By its share, this clone is large (0.1 to 1%). The chain uses TRBV19 and TRBJ1-2; D gene ambiguous. With 0 bases removed from V and 14 bases from J, the gap between germline ends came to 19 bases. This CDR3 region has 14 residues. Germline assignment: CDR1 LNHDA and CDR2 SQIVND (reference sequence). The chain's CDR3 is CASSIDPEAGEETF. The CDR3 DNA follows: TGTGCCAGTAGTATAGATCCGGAGGCCGGGGAGGAAACCTTC. The whole variable domain, remainder taken from reference TRBV19 and TRBJ1-2, is DGGITQSPKYLFRKEGQNVTLSCEQNLNHDAMYWYRQDPGQGLRLIYYSQIVNDFQKGDIAEGYSVSREKKESFPLTVTSAQKNPTAFYLCASSIDPEAGEETFGSGTRLTVV.

The chain links TRBV10-3 to TRBJ2-1, with 14 bases identical to TRBD2. CDR3 length equals 14 residues. Germline V lookup: CDR1 ENHRY, CDR2 SYGVKD. The ends lost 3 bases at V and 15 bases at J; junction bases unmatched: 7. Written as DNA, the CDR3 is TGTGCCATCAGTGACGGGACTAGCGGGAGAAACTGGTTCTTC. Amino acids: CAISDGTSGRNWFF.

This clone was seen a single time. The CDR3 region is CASSHRTGVGNTIYF. The CDR3 coding sequence is TGCGCCAGCAGCCATAGGACAGGGGTCGGAAACACCATATATTTT. J is TRBJ1-3 and V is TRBV4-1, with 9 bases matching TRBD1. The V gene's germline CDR1 is MGHRA and CDR2 YSYEKL. The CDR3 contains 15 residues. The ends lost 3 bases at V and 4 bases at J; junction bases unmatched: 4.

In its sample, this clone was seen a few times. This chain links TRBV2 with TRBJ1-4, with D unresolved. The V gene's germline CDR1 is SNHLY and CDR2 FYNNEI. This CDR3 region has 14 residues. The ends were cut back, 8 bases at V and 8 bases at J, with 18 bases in the middle. The CDR3 bases are TGTGCCAGCTCCCCCCGATCTGGCCGGGAAAAACTGTTTTTT. Translating gives CASSPRSGREKLFF. Complete variable domain (other parts from reference TRBV2 and TRBJ1-4): EPEVTQTPSHQVTQMGQEVILRCVPISNHLYFYWYRQILGQKVEFLVSFYNNEISEKSEIFDDQFSVERPDGSNFTLKIRSTKLEDSAMYFCASSPRSGREKLFFGSGTQLSVL.

This chain links TRBV6-6 with TRBJ1-1; D uncertain. Germline V CDR1 and CDR2: MNHNY, SVGAGI (reference sequence). This CDR3 has 11 amino acids. The germline V and J ends were trimmed by 2 bases and 6 bases, with 4 bases remaining between them. The CDR3, as DNA: TGTGCCAGCAGTTACGGACCTGAAGCTTTCTTT. It encodes CASSYGPEAFF.

This chain connects TRBV7-9 to TRBJ1-1; the D gene is possibly TRBD1 (5 bases). The germline V gene encodes CDR1 SEHNR and CDR2 FQNEAQ (reference sequence). The CDR3 consists of 14 residues. Trimming took off 5 bases at V and 0 bases at J, with 10 bases between the two ends. CDR3: CASSPGQMNTEAFF. In DNA, the CDR3 is TGTGCCAGCAGCCCGGGGCAAATGAACACTGAAGCTTTCTTT. Variable domain in full (rest from reference TRBV7-9 and TRBJ1-1): DTGVSQNPRHKITKRGQNVTFRCDPISEHNRLYWYRQTLGQGPEFLTYFQNEAQLEKSRLLSDRFSAERPKGSFSTLEIQRTEQGDSAMYLCASSPGQMNTEAFFGQGTRLTVV.

The chain carries TRBV15 and TRBJ2-6; D is uncertain. V was trimmed by 8 bases and J by 5 bases, leaving 19 bases between them. Germline V CDR1 and CDR2: LNHNV, YYDKDF (reference sequence). This CDR3 has 16 residues. The CDR3 DNA is TGTGCCACCGTTTTGGGGTCCCGGTCATGGGCCAACGTCCTGACTTTC. Protein: CATVLGSRSWANVLTF.

The chain carries TRBV7-8 and TRBJ1-2, with D hard to call. Germline V gene sequence: CDR1 SGHVS, CDR2 FQNEAQ. V was cut by 5 bases and J by 4 bases, with 23 bases left in between. This CDR3 is 17 amino acids long. CDR3 region: CASSPTVGRIFRYGYTF. The CDR3 DNA reads as TGTGCCAGCAGCCCAACCGTCGGACGGATATTTCGCTATGGCTACACCTTC.

Details on this clone: Mismatch with germline at one junction end may stem from a read error. J is TRBJ1-2 and V is TRBV9; unclear D gene. The CDR3 runs to 15 residues. Looked up from germline, CDR1 is SGDLS and CDR2 is YYNGEE. CDR3 DNA sequence: TGTGCCAGCAGCGCAGGCGTTCTGGGGAACTCTGGCTACACCTTC. Translated, it gives CASSAGVLGNSGYTF.

V is TRBV9 and J is TRBJ2-6; tentatively, D is TRBD1 (6 bases). Trimming pared 4 bases from V and 0 bases from J, leaving 14 bases between. The CDR3 sequence is 17 residues long. CDR1 and CDR2 from the germline V gene are SGDLS and YYNGEE. The CDR3 is CASSPWQGLSGANVLTF. CDR3 DNA: TGTGCCAGCAGCCCGTGGCAGGGGCTCTCTGGGGCCAACGTCCTGACTTTC.

The chain employs TRBV27 and TRBJ2-5; the D call may be TRBD1 or TRBD2 (5 bases each). Germline CDR1 and CDR2: MNHEY and SMNVEV (reference sequence). V lost 5 bases to trimming and J lost 5 bases, with 9 bases between them. This CDR3 is built from 12 residues. The CDR3, as DNA: TGTGCCAGCAGTCCCTGGGGGGAGACCCAGTACTTC. This codes for CASSPWGETQYF.

This clone appeared once. The rearrangement links TRBV28 to TRBJ1-2; D remains ambiguous. The CDR3 runs 13 residues. The V and J ends lost 6 bases and 7 bases respectively, with 15 bases between them. CDR1 and CDR2 from the germline V gene are MDHEN and SYDVKM. Here the CDR3 DNA reads TGTGCCAGCAGGGCCGTTGGGAAATTTGGCTACACCTTC. The encoded protein is CASRAVGKFGYTF.

A word on this clone: At one end the junction does not follow the germline gene, possibly because of a read error. This sequence joins TRBV19 and TRBJ2-1; a weak D match, TRBD2 (6 bases). The CDR3 is 15 amino acids. Germline assignment: CDR1 LNHDA and CDR2 SQIVND (reference sequence). CDR3 bases: TGTGCCAGTAGTATAGCGGGGGTTACAGGTAATGGGCAGTTCTTC. It specifies CASSIAGVTGNGQFF.

The chain carries TRBV28 and TRBJ1-3; weak D call: TRBD1 (6 bases). From germline, CDR1 is MDHEN and CDR2 SYDVKM. The germline V and J ends were trimmed by 3 bases and 0 bases, with 12 bases remaining between them. This CDR3 is 16 amino acids long. The CDR3 here is CASSFLGGSSGNTIYF. Written as DNA, the CDR3 is TGTGCCAGCAGTTTCCTCGGGGGCAGCTCTGGAAACACCATATATTTT.

This clone was picked up a small number of times. The chain links TRBV6-1 to TRBJ1-2; 7 bases are a match to TRBD1. In germline, CDR1 is MNHNS, CDR2 SASEGT. This CDR3 is built from 15 residues. With V trimmed by 7 bases and J by 5 bases, 13 bases remained unmatched. For the CDR3, the DNA is TGTGCCAGCATGAGGGGGGGGACAGAACTATATGGCTACACCTTC. This encodes CASMRGGTELYGYTF.

Notes on this clone: This specimen includes other DNA sequences encoding the same CDR3. The V call is TRBV29-1, the J call TRBJ2-3; TRBD1 aligns across 8 bases. CDR1 is SQVTM and CDR2 is ANQGSEA in the germline V gene. The CDR3 totals 13 residues. V lost 3 bases and J lost 6; bases outside the gene matches: 5. The CDR3 is CSVEEQGVDTQYF. The DNA of the CDR3 is TGCAGCGTTGAGGAACAGGGGGTGGATACGCAGTATTTT.